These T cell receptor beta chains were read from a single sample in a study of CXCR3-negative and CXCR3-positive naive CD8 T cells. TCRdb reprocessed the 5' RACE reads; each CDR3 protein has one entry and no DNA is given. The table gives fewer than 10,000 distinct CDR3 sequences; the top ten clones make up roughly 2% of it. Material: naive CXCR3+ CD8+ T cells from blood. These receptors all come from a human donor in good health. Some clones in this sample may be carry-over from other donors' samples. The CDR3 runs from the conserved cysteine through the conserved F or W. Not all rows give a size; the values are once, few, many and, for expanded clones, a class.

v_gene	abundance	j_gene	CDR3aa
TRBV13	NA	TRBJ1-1	CASSFRGRSLTEAFF
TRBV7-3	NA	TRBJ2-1	CASSPEQGGPPYNEQFF
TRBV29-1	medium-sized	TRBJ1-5	CSVDGGVEQPQHF
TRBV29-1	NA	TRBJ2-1	CSVAGLAPNNEQFF
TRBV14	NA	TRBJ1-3	CASSPDSSSGNTIYF
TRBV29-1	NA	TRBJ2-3	CSGTGPGTDTQYF
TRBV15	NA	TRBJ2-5	CATSRDRVTRTQYF
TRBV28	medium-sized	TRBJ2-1	CASSSGLAGVQYNEQFF
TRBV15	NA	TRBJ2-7	CATSRQGYEQYF
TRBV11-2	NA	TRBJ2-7	CASSLLANEQYF
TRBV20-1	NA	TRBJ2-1	CSARALSYNEQFF
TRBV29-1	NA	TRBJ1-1	CSAPGQGLSEAFF
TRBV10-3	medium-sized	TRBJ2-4	CAISDEIRPIQYF
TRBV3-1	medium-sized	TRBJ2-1	CASSQDGSEQFF
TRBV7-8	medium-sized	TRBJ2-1	CASRDGLADNEQFF
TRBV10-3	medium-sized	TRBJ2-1	CAISEAGSNDNEQFF
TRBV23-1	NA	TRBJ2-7	CASSQSWAGRDYEQYF
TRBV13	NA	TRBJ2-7	CASSLGWDTLYEQYF
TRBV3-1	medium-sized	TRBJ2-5	CASSLGGQSKGTQYF
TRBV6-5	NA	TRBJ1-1	CASSYSSTGYEAFF
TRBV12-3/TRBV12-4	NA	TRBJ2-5	CASSLASTETQYF
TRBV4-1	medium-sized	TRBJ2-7	CASSKYPGPKIYEQYF
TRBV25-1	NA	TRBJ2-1	CASSAIQGGSYNEQFF
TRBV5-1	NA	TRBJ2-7	CASSLSLVASGYEQYF
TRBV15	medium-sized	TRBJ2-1	CATSRIPGTSGYNEQFF
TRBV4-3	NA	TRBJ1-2	CASSLGATGDDYGYTF
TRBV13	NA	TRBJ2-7	CASSSKREGSYEQYF
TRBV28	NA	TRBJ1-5	CASDLQGGSNQPQHF
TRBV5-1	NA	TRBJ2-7	CASSQGTSSEQYF
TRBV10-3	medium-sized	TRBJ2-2	CATGQQNTGELFF
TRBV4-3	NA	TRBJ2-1	CARSRLGQSSYNEQFF
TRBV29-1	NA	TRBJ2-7	CSVSPQGPLSAFYEQYF